This T cell receptor (beta chain) was captured by sequencing in a study of blood T cell repertoires in COVID-19. Method: immunoSEQ multiplex PCR; TCRdb's copy keeps in-frame clones and lacks some. The sample consists of roughly 63,000 clones, about 74% of them appearing once. Germline V CDR1 and CDR2: LGHNA, YSLEER. There are 19 residues in the CDR3. J lost 2 bases, V lost 1 base, and 8 bases had no gene match. This clonotype originated in a woman aged 80 or over with acute or convalescent COVID-19. The genes are TRBV4-3 and TRBJ2-3; 14 bases are a match to TRBD2. Sequencing used peripheral blood. This chain's CDR3 is CASSQVPGLAGDATDTQYF. The CDR3 DNA reads as TGCGCCAGCAGCCAAGTCCCGGGACTAGCGGGAGATGCCACAGATACGCAGTATTTT.